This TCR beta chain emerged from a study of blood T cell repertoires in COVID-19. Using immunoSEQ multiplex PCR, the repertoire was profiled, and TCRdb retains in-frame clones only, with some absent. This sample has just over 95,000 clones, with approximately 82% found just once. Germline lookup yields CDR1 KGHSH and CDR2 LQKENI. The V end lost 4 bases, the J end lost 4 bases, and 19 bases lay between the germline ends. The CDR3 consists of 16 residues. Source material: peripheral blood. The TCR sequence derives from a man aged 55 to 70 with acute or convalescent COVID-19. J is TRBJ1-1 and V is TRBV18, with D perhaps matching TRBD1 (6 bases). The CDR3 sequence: CASSQNRVDVFTEAFF. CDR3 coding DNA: TGTGCCAGCTCACAAAACAGGGTGGATGTTTTCACTGAAGCTTTCTTT.